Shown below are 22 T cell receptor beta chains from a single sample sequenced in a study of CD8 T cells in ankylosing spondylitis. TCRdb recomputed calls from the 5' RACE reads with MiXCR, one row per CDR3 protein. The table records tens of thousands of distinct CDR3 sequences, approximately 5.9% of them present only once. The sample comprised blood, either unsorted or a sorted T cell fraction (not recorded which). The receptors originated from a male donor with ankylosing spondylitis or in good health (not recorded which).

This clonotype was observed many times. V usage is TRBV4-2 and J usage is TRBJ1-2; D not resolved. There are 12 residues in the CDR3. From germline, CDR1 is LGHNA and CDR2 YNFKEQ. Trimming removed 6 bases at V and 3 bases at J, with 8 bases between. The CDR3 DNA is TGTGCCAGCAGTCCCCGGGACTATGGCTACACCTTC. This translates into CASSPRDYGYTF.

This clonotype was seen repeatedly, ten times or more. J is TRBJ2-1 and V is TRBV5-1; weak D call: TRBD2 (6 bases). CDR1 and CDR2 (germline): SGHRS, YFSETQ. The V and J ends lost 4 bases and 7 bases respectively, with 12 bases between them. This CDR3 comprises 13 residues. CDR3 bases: TGCGCCAGCAGCCTCCGGGAGCGGAATGAGCAGTTCTTC. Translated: CASSLRERNEQFF.

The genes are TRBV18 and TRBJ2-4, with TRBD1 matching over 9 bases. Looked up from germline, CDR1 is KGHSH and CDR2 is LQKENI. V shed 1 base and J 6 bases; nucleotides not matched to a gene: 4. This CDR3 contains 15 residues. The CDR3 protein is CASSPQGQGTNIQYF. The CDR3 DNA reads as TGTGCCAGCTCACCACAGGGACAGGGAACAAACATTCAGTACTTC.

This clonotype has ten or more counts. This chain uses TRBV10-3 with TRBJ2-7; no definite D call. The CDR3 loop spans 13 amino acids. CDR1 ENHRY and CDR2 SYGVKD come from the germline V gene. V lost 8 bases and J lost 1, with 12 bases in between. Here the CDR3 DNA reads TGTGCCATCGGCGGACGGACGTCCTACGAGCAGTACTTC. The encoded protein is CAIGGRTSYEQYF.

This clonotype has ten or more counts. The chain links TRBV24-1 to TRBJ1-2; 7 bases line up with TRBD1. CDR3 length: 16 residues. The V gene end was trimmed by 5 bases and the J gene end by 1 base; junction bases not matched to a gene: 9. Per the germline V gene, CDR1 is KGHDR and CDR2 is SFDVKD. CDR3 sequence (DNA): TGTGCCACCAGTGGCCCACAGGGGCGGAGTAACTATGGCTACACCTTC. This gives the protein CATSGPQGRSNYGYTF.

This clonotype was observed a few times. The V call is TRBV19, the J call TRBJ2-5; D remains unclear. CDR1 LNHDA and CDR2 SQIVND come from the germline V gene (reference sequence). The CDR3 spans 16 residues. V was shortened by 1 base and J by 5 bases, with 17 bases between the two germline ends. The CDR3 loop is CASSIGQSPGRETQYF. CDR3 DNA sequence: TGTGCCAGTAGTATAGGGCAGAGCCCTGGAAGGGAGACCCAGTACTTC.

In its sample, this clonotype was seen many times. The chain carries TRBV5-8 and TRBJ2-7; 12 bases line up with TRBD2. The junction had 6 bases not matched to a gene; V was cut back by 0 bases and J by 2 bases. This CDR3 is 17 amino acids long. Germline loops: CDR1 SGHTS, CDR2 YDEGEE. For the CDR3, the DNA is TGTGCCAGCAGCTTGGTGGCTAGCGGGAGGGCCGCCTACGAGCAGTACTTC. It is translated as CASSLVASGRAAYEQYF.

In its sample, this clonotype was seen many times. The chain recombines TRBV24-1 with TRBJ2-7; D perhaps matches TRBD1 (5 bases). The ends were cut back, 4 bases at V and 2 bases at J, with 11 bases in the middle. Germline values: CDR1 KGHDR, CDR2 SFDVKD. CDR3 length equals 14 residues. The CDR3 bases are TGTGCCACCAGTGAGGCAGGGAAGACCTACGAGCAGTACTTC. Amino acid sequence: CATSEAGKTYEQYF.

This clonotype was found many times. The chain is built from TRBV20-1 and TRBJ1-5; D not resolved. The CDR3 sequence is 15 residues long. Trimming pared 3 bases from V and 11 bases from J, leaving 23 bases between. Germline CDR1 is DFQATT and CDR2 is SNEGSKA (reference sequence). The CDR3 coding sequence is TGCAGTGCTAGCCCCACAAGGGCAGGAGAGGTGGCCCAGCATTTT. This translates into CSASPTRAGEVAQHF.

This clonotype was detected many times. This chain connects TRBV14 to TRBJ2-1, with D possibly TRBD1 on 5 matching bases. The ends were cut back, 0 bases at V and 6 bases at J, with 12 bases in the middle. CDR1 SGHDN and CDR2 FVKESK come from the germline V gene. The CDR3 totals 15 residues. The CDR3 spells CASSQDFLTGNEQFF. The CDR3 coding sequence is TGTGCCAGCAGCCAAGATTTTCTAACAGGCAATGAGCAGTTCTTC.

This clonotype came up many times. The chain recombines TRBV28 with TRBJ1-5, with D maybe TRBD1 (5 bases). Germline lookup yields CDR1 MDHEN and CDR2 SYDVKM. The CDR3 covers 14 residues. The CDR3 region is CATVGGYSNQPQHF. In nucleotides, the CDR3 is TGTGCTACTGTTGGGGGATATAGCAATCAGCCCCAGCATTTT.

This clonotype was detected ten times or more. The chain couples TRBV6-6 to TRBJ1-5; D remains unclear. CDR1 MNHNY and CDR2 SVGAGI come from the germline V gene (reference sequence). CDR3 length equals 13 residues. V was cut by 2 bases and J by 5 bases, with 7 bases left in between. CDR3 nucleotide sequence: TGTGCCAGCAGTTACGCTGGGGATCAGCCCCAGCATTTT. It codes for CASSYAGDQPQHF.

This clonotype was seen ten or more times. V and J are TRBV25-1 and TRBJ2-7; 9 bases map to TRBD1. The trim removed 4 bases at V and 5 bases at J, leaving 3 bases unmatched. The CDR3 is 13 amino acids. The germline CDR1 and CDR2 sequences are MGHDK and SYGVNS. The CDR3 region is CASSGWTGDEQYF. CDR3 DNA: TGTGCCAGCAGTGGATGGACAGGGGACGAGCAGTACTTC.

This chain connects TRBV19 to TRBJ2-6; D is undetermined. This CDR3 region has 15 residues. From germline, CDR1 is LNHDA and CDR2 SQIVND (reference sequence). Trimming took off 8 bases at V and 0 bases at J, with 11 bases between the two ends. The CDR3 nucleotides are TGTGCCAGTGATCAACGGGCCTCTGGGGCCAACGTCCTGACTTTC. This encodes CASDQRASGANVLTF.

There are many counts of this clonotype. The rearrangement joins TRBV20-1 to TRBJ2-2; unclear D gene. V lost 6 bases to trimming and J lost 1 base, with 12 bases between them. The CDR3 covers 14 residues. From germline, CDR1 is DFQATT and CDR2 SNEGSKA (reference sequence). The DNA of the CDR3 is TGCAGTGCCCCACCCCGCCAGAACACCGGGGAGCTGTTTTTT. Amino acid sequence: CSAPPRQNTGELFF.

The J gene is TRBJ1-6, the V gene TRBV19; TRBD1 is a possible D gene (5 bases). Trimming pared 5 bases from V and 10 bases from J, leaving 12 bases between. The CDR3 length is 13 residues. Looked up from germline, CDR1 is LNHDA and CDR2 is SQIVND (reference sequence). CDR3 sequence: CASSRDRESPLHF. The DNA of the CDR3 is TGTGCCAGTAGTCGTGACAGAGAGTCACCCCTCCACTTT.

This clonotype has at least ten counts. CDR3: CAISRLAGADTQYF. The CDR3 DNA is TGTGCCATCAGCAGACTAGCGGGAGCAGATACGCAGTATTTT. The chain combines TRBV10-3 with TRBJ2-3; 12 positions agree with TRBD2. The CDR3 totals 14 residues. With V trimmed by 6 bases and J by 4 bases, 2 bases remained unmatched. CDR1 and CDR2 from the germline V gene are ENHRY and SYGVKD.

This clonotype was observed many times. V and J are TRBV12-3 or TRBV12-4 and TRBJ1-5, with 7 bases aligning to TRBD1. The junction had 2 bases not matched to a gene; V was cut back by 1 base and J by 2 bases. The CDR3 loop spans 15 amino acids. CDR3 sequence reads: CASSLVGQGNQPQHF. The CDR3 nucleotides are TGTGCCAGCAGTTTAGTAGGACAGGGCAATCAGCCCCAGCATTTT.

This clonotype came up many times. The CDR3 spells CASSRAAGMGTGELFF. In DNA form, the CDR3 reads TGTGCCAGCAGTCGTGCAGCGGGGATGGGCACCGGGGAGCTGTTTTTT. The gene calls are TRBV12-3 or TRBV12-4 and TRBJ2-2; TRBD2 matches 7 bases. V gave up 5 bases and J gave up 4 bases; unmatched junction bases: 10. The CDR3 has 16 residues.

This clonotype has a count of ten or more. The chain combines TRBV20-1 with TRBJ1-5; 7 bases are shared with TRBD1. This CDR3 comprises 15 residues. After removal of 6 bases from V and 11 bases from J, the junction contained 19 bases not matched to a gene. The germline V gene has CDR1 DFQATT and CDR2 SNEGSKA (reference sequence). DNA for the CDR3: TGCAGTGCCCCCCCCGAGGGACAGCTCAAAGCGGCCCAGCATTTT. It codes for CSAPPEGQLKAAQHF.

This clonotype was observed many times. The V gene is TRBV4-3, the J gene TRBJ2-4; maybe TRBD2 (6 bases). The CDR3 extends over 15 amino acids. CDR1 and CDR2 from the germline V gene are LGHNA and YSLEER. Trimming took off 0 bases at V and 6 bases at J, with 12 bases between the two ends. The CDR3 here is CASSQDQPGGNIQYF. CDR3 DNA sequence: TGCGCCAGCAGCCAAGATCAACCCGGGGGAAACATTCAGTACTTC.

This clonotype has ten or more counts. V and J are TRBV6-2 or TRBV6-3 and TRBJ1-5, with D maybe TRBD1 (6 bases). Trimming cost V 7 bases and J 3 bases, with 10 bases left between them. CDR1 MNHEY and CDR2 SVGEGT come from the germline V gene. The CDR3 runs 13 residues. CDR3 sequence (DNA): TGTGCCAGCACAGGGGCTCTCAATCAGCCCCAGCATTTT. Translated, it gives CASTGALNQPQHF.